This is a list of T cell receptor delta chains from one sample in a study of Vδ1+ human thymocytes. TCRdb made new clone calls on the multiplex PCR reads using CATT. The table records 70,000 to 90,000 delta-chain clones, around 30% of them present only once. Sequenced: Vdelta1+ gamma-delta thymocytes from the thymus. These receptors originate from a boy in the first two years of life who had congenital heart surgery. The CDR3 runs from the conserved cysteine through the conserved F or W. The D gene is left open where the match is weak. Clone size is shown for a subset of rows, as once, few, many or a class of expanded clone.

V	size	D	J	CDR3	DNA
TRDV1	NA	TRDD3	TRDJ1	CALAPQLPTVYWGIRNKLIF	TGTGCTCTTGCCCCCCAACTTCCTACGGTTTACTGGGGGATACGCAATAAACTCATCTTT
TRDV1	NA	NA	TRDJ1	CALGDSHRNLSRDGKLIF	TGTGCTCTTGGGGACTCTCACCGCAACCTATCGAGGGACGGTAAACTCATCTTT
TRDV1	NA	NA	TRDJ1	CALGGLLLVQGVPYTDKLIF	TGTGCTCTTGGGGGACTGTTATTGGTTCAAGGGGTCCCGTACACCGATAAACTCATCTTT
TRDV1	NA	TRDD3	TRDJ1	CALGELEPLKSRGGLQDVGGYFDTDKLIF	TGTGCTCTTGGGGAACTAGAACCCCTTAAATCCCGAGGAGGTCTTCAGGACGTTGGGGGATACTTTGACACCGATAAACTCATCTTT
TRDV1	few	NA	TRDJ1	CALGELPTPYRKLIF	TGTGCTCTTGGGGAACTTCCTACGCCTTACCGTAAACTCATCTTT
TRDV1	NA	TRDD3	TRDJ1	CALGERSPLAGGYGDTDKLIF	TGTGCTCTTGGGGAAAGGAGTCCCCTTGCTGGGGGATACGGGGACACCGATAAACTCATCTTT
TRDV1	NA	TRDD3	TRDJ1	CALGELHFLRPYWGIRDDKLIF	TGCGCTCTTGGGGAACTACACTTCCTACGACCGTACTGGGGGATACGCGACGATAAACTCATCTTT
TRDV1	few	TRDD2	TRDJ1	CALGELSLPTLSGRCLIF	TGTGCTCTTGGGGAACTGTCCCTTCCTACGCTCTCTGGGAGGTGCCTCATCTTT
TRDV1	few	NA	TRDJ1	CALGGLGGVTDKLIF	TGTGCTCTTGGGGGTTTAGGCGGGGTCACCGATAAACTCATCTTT
TRDV2	NA	TRDD3	TRDJ1	CACVWGILHTADKLIF	TGTGCCTGTGTCTGGGGGATACTTCACACGGCCGATAAACTCATCTTT
TRDV1	few	NA	TRDJ1	CALVQYGAPYTDKLIF	TGTGCTCTTGTCCAATATGGAGCCCCGTACACCGATAAACTCATCTTT
TRDV1	NA	TRDD2	TRDJ1	CALGELFLRRTIYTDKLIF	TGTGCTCTTGGGGAACTATTCCTACGACGTACTATTTACACCGATAAACTCATCTTT
TRDV1	few	NA	TRDJ1	CALGELLPTAALLGGYATDKLIF	TGTGCTCTTGGGGAACTCCTTCCTACGGCCGCGTTACTGGGGGGCTATGCCACCGATAAACTCATCTTT
TRDV1	few	NA	TRDJ1	CALGPPFPTLGDIPYTDKLIF	TGTGCTCTTGGGCCCCCTTTTCCTACACTAGGGGATATACCGTACACCGATAAACTCATCTTT
TRDV1	few	TRDD3	TRDJ1	CALGVPSEPTGGQVSDKLIF	TGTGCTCTTGGGGTGCCCTCCGAGCCGACTGGGGGTCAGGTTTCCGATAAACTCATCTTT
TRDV1	NA	NA	TRDJ1	CALGEPNYPPNNFAGIPYTDKLIF	TGTGCTCTTGGGGAACCGAACTACCCTCCAAACAACTTCGCAGGGATCCCGTACACCGATAAACTCATCTTT
TRDV1	few	TRDD3	TRDJ1	CALGRNPGSPYWGIRLNTDKLIF	TGTGCTCTTGGCCGAAATCCCGGATCCCCTTACTGGGGGATACGCTTGAATACCGATAAACTCATCTTT
TRDV1	NA	TRDD3	TRDJ1	CALGKGGWGSDKLIF	TGTGCTCTTGGGAAGGGCGGCTGGGGGAGCGATAAACTCATCTTT
TRDV1	few	NA	TRDJ1	CALLIPGEYTDKLIF	TGTGCTCTTCTAATCCCTGGGGAGTACACCGATAAACTCATCTTT
TRDV2	NA	NA	TRDJ1	CACDAAGGADELIF	TGTGCCTGTGACGCTGCGGGGGGGGCAGATGAACTCATCTTT
TRDV1	NA	TRDD3	TRDJ1	CALGDSFPTDHLYWGILADKLIF	TGTGCTCTTGGGGACAGCTTTCCTACAGACCACTTATACTGGGGGATACTTGCCGATAAACTCATCTTT
TRDV2	many	TRDD3	TRDJ1	CACDVGDRFGLIF	TGTGCCTGTGACGTGGGGGACCGCTTTGGTCTCATCTTT
TRDV1	NA	TRDD3	TRDJ1	CALGEKGKATGIPWGITDKLIF	TGTGCTCTTGGGGAAAAAGGGAAGGCAACGGGGATCCCCTGGGGGATAACCGATAAACTCATCTTT
TRDV2	NA	TRDD2	TRDJ1	CACDTVSAPFPTPPGSTDKLIF	TGTGCCTGTGACACCGTGTCTGCCCCATTTCCTACCCCCCCGGGTAGTACCGATAAACTCATCTTT
TRDV1	few	NA	TRDJ1	CALAGQPPLKDTDKLIF	TGTGCTCTTGCCGGCCAGCCCCCCTTAAAGGACACCGATAAACTCATCTTT
TRDV1	NA	TRDD3	TRDJ1	CALGELYLDVLGEQTDKLIF	TGTGCTCTTGGGGAACTATACTTAGACGTACTGGGGGAACAAACCGATAAACTCATCTTT
TRDV1	NA	TRDD3	TRDJ1	CALGGPTILGATDKLIF	TGTGCTCTTGGGGGCCCTACGATACTGGGGGCCACCGATAAACTCATCTTT
TRDV1	NA	NA	TRDJ1	CALGEGRRPFRTGTGGLIF	TGTGCTCTTGGGGAAGGTAGAAGACCGTTTCGCACCGGTACTGGAGGTCTCATCTTT
TRDV1	few	NA	TRDJ1	CALGELKSAPGEYTDKLIF	TGTGCTCTTGGGGAACTTAAGTCTGCCCCGGGGGAGTACACCGATAAACTCATCTTT
TRDV1	few	TRDD2	TRDJ1	CALGVPSYFHTDKLIF	TGTGCTCTTGGGGTGCCTTCCTACTTCCACACCGATAAACTCATCTTT
TRDV1	NA	TRDD3	TRDJ1	CALGSPRPSYVRVLGDTSDKLIF	TGTGCTCTTGGGTCTCCTCGACCTTCCTACGTGCGGGTACTGGGGGATACATCCGATAAACTCATCTTT
TRDV1	few	NA	TRDJ1	CALGERRRSPFQIIGVDKLIF	TGTGCTCTTGGGGAGCGGAGGCGCTCTCCCTTCCAAATCATAGGGGTCGATAAACTCATCTTT
TRDV1	few	TRDD2	TRDJ1	CALGEGFLRGVNTDKLIF	TGTGCTCTTGGGGAAGGGTTCCTACGTGGCGTCAACACCGATAAACTCATCTTT
TRDV2	NA	NA	TRDJ1	CACALLEGTDKLIF	TGTGCCTGTGCGCTCCTAGAGGGTACCGATAAACTCATCTTT
TRDV1	NA	NA	TRDJ1	CALGEQRGRPYTDKLIF	TGTGCTCTTGGGGAACAAAGGGGACGCCCGTACACCGATAAACTCATCTTT
TRDV1	few	TRDD3	TRDJ1	CALGDPSSLYWGIRPDKLIF	TGTGCTCTTGGGGACCCCTCTTCCCTCTACTGGGGGATACGACCCGATAAACTCATCTTT
TRDV1	NA	TRDD3	TRDJ1	CALGELTPVGGGDFETDKLIF	TGTGCTCTTGGGGAACTTACCCCCGTCGGCGGGGGGGATTTTGAGACCGATAAACTCATCTTT
TRDV1	few	TRDD3	TRDJ1	CALGELYWGIPFVTDKLIF	TGTGCTCTTGGGGAACTGTACTGGGGGATACCTTTCGTCACCGATAAACTCATCTTT
TRDV1	NA	TRDD3	TRDJ1	CALGFPSSIRQGLGDTGKYTDKLIF	TGTGCTCTTGGGTTCCCTTCCTCCATACGTCAAGGACTGGGGGATACAGGGAAGTACACCGATAAACTCATCTTT
TRDV1	NA	TRDD3	TRDJ1	CALGEPPTGGYPYTDKLIF	TGTGCTCTTGGGGAACCCCCTACTGGGGGATACCCGTACACCGATAAACTCATCTTT
TRDV1	NA	NA	TRDJ1	CALGESPGVSTDKLIF	TGTGCTCTTGGGGAATCCCCCGGGGTGTCTACCGATAAACTCATCTTT
TRDV2	many	NA	TRDJ1	CACDTTYYDKLIF	TGTGCCTGTGACACAACGTACTACGATAAACTCATCTTT
TRDV1	few	TRDD3	TRDJ1	CALGDPYAFSTGGYGYVYTDKLIF	TGTGCTCTTGGGGACCCCTACGCGTTCAGCACTGGGGGATACGGTTATGTGTACACCGATAAACTCATCTTT
TRDV1	NA	NA	TRDJ1	CALGDLPPIAGKLIF	TGTGCTCTTGGGGACCTCCCTCCTATTGCGGGTAAACTCATCTTT
TRDV1	few	TRDD3	TRDJ1	CALGGRGIPDKLIF	TGTGCTCTTGGCGGTCGGGGGATCCCAGATAAACTCATCTTT
TRDV1	NA	NA	TRDJ1	CALGELVTDKLIF	TGTGCTCTTGGGGAACTAGTCACCGATAAACTCATCTTT
TRDV2	many	NA	TRDJ1	CACEFCTGRVDTDKLIF	TGTGCCTGTGAGTTTTGTACTGGGCGTGTCGACACCGATAAACTCATCTTT
TRDV1	NA	TRDD3	TRDJ1	CALGERLPWGTYTDKLIF	TGTGCTCTTGGGGAACGTCTCCCATGGGGGACATACACCGATAAACTCATCTTT
TRDV1	few	TRDD3	TRDJ1	CALGSPPAFLSVLGDRYTDKLIF	TGTGCTCTTGGGTCCCCTCCGGCCTTCCTGTCCGTACTGGGGGATAGGTACACCGATAAACTCATCTTT
TRDV1	few	NA	TRDJ1	CALGTQCPAGSTDKLIF	TGTGCTCTTGGGACCCAGTGCCCCGCAGGGAGCACCGATAAACTCATCTTT
TRDV1	NA	TRDD3	TRDJ1	CALGEPLTFFPPSMGDTVYTDKLIF	TGTGCTCTTGGGGAACCCTTAACCTTCTTCCCGCCCTCTATGGGGGATACCGTGTACACCGATAAACTCATCTTT
TRDV1	NA	NA	TRDJ1	CAVSPLPYTDKLIF	TGTGCTGTGAGTCCTCTACCGTACACCGATAAACTCATCTTT
TRDV1	NA	NA	TRDJ1	CALGKFIGDPYTDKLIF	TGTGCTCTTGGGAAGTTCATCGGGGACCCGTACACCGATAAACTCATCTTT
TRDV1	few	TRDD3	TRDJ1	CALGDGFPPGGDTRNTDKLIF	TGTGCTCTTGGGGACGGCTTCCCACCAGGGGGGGATACTAGGAACACCGATAAACTCATCTTT
TRDV1	NA	TRDD3	TRDJ1	CALGELTWGLDTDKLIF	TGTGCTCTTGGGGAACTCACCTGGGGGCTAGACACCGATAAACTCATCTTT
TRDV1	NA	TRDD2	TRDJ1	CALGPSFLPGGSFRDTDKLIF	TGTGCTCTTGGGCCCTCCTTCCTACCCGGGGGGTCATTCCGAGACACCGATAAACTCATCTTT
TRDV1	NA	NA	TRDJ1	CALGPLGGLVQGDTEYTDKLIF	TGTGCTCTTGGGCCCCTCGGGGGCTTGGTACAGGGGGACACGGAGTACACCGATAAACTCATCTTT
TRDV1	NA	TRDD3	TRDJ1	CALGETYWGKYTDKLIF	TGTGCTCTCGGGGAGACCTACTGGGGGAAGTACACCGATAAACTCATCTTT
TRDV1	NA	TRDD3	TRDJ1	CALGALPPFRRVLGDDTDKLIF	TGTGCTCTTGGGGCCCTTCCCCCCTTTAGGCGGGTACTGGGGGATGACACCGATAAACTCATCTTT